The 2 T cell receptor beta chains listed next were all sequenced from one sample in a study of blood T cell repertoires in COVID-19 (dated by TCRdb to the early 2020s). The library was made by the immunoSEQ multiplex PCR assay. TCRdb holds this immuneACCESS table with in-frame rearrangements only. Some clones are missing; in checked studies, unresolved V genes explain under half, and the rest has no known cause. A total of some 120,000 clones appear in this sample, roughly 82% of them only once. The ten largest clones capture about 12% of the sample. The specimen was peripheral blood. These receptors originate from a human donor in a cohort sampled during active COVID-19.

There are a few counts of this clone. The rearrangement links TRBV29-1 to TRBJ2-1; TRBD1 agrees at 8 bases. Germline CDR1 reads SQVTM; CDR2 reads ANQGSEA. The V gene end was trimmed by 3 bases and the J gene end by 7 bases; junction bases not matched to a gene: 5. The CDR3 spans 13 residues. The CDR3 DNA sequence: TGCAGCGTTGACCGGACAGGGTCTAATGAGCAGTTCTTC. Its translation: CSVDRTGSNEQFF.

This chain links TRBV5-1 with TRBJ1-1; D perhaps matches TRBD1 (5 bases). Looked up from germline, CDR1 is SGHRS and CDR2 is YFSETQ. This CDR3 is 13 amino acids long. The V gene lost 4 bases and the J gene lost 5 bases, with 12 bases spanning the gap. The CDR3 protein is CASSPSGGTEAFF. The CDR3 DNA is TGCGCCAGCAGCCCCTCGGGGGGGACTGAAGCTTTCTTT.